This T cell receptor beta chain was recorded in a study of blood T cell repertoires in COVID-19. Across the study: COVID-19 samples, acute and convalescent, were from the United States, Italy and Spain. The analysed material was cDNA or gDNA that came from T cells, B-cell-depleted T cells, or PBMCs.

Of note for this clone: Other DNA sequences of this sample code for an identical CDR3.

Under the authors' procedure: Amplification with reference gene primers provided the estimates of nucleated cell counts. The data were produced by immunoSEQ multiplex PCR, yet TCRdb's version contains in-frame clones alone and is incomplete. D and trimming come from the DNA, and the V and J calls and clone size come from that table. Of about half a million clones listed, 80% to 90% are singletons. Germline V CDR1 and CDR2: LGHDT, YNNKEL (reference sequence). The CDR3 contains 16 residues. Trimming at V came to 4 bases and at J to 5 bases, leaving 6 bases not matched to a gene. The TCR sequence derives from a human donor in a cohort sampled during active COVID-19. The sample taken for sequencing was peripheral blood. The chain uses TRBV3-1 (or the pseudogene TRBV3-2) and TRBJ2-5; 14 bases map to TRBD2. The CDR3 DNA sequence: TGTGCCAGCAGCCCAGGGACTAGCGGGAGCAGGGAGACCCAGTACTTC. Its protein is CASSPGTSGSRETQYF.